These 25 T cell receptor beta chains were all obtained from the same sample, sequenced in a study of blood T cell repertoires in COVID-19 (dated by TCRdb to 2018 to 2021). The library was prepared using the immunoSEQ multiplex PCR assay. Entries here come from immuneACCESS through TCRdb and include only in-frame sequences with V and J called. Some clones fail to appear in such tables; in the studies checked, an unresolved V gene covers under half of the shortfall, and the cause of the remainder is unknown. Recorded for this sample are about 310,000 clones; around nine tenths of them occurred a single time. The ten largest clones represent just under 9.5% of the sample. Sequencing input: PBMCs or T cells enriched from blood (not recorded which). The receptors originated from a woman aged 30 to 39 who had recovered from COVID-19.

The chain carries TRBV6-2 or TRBV6-3 and TRBJ2-5, with D possibly matching TRBD2 (5 bases). CDR1 MNHEY and CDR2 SVGEGT come from the germline V gene. The CDR3 length is 15 residues. The V end lost 3 bases, the J end lost 4 bases, and 15 bases lay between the germline ends. The CDR3 DNA reads as TGTGCCAGCAGTTATGGACCGCGGGCTCGAGAGACCCAGTACTTC. Translated: CASSYGPRARETQYF.

V usage is TRBV11-2 and J usage is TRBJ2-7; TRBD2 might be the D (6 bases). The CDR3 contains 15 residues. CDR1 SGHAT and CDR2 FQNNGV come from the germline V gene. Trimming stripped 1 base from V and 2 bases from J, with 12 bases between. CDR3 in amino acids: CASSLGTTVTYEQYF. As DNA, the CDR3 is TGTGCCAGCAGCTTAGGGACTACCGTAACCTACGAGCAGTACTTC. The entire variable domain, with the rest obtained from reference TRBV11-2 and TRBJ2-7, is as follows: EAGVAQSPRYKIIEKRQSVAFWCNPISGHATLYWYQQILGQGPKLLIQFQNNGVVDDSQLPKDRFSAERLKGVDSTLKIQPAKLEDSAVYLCASSLGTTVTYEQYFGPGTRLTVT.

A single count supports this clone. The chain employs TRBV6-1 and TRBJ1-1, with 7 nucleotides matching TRBD1. Germline V lookup: CDR1 MNHNS, CDR2 SASEGT. J was trimmed by 5 bases and V by 7 bases; bases with no gene match: 13. The CDR3 extends over 15 amino acids. The CDR3 loop reads CASNQLEGAYTEAFF. The CDR3 region has the DNA TGTGCCAGCAACCAATTAGAGGGGGCTTATACTGAAGCTTTCTTT.

V is TRBV6-5 and J is TRBJ1-1; 7 positions agree with TRBD1. CDR3 length equals 15 residues. Germline V CDR1 and CDR2: MNHEY, SVGAGI. V trimming: 7 bases; J trimming: 1 base; junction bases outside the gene matches: 9. CDR3 nucleotide sequence: TGTGCCAGCAACGGCAGGGGGTTCAGGAACACTGAAGCTTTCTTT. Its protein product is CASNGRGFRNTEAFF.

The V gene is TRBV11-2, the J gene TRBJ2-1; TRBD2 agrees at 8 bases. Germline V CDR1 and CDR2: SGHAT, FQNNGV. With 7 bases clipped from V and 0 bases from J, the junction kept 11 bases outside the gene matches. This CDR3 is built from 17 residues. CDR3 protein: CASNKHRGGISYNEQFF. Written as DNA, the CDR3 is TGTGCCAGCAATAAACACCGGGGGGGTATCTCCTACAATGAGCAGTTCTTC. Full variable domain (rest looked up from reference TRBV11-2 and TRBJ2-1): EAGVAQSPRYKIIEKRQSVAFWCNPISGHATLYWYQQILGQGPKLLIQFQNNGVVDDSQLPKDRFSAERLKGVDSTLKIQPAKLEDSAVYLCASNKHRGGISYNEQFFGPGTRLTVL.

The V call is TRBV6-6, the J call TRBJ1-6; TRBD1 aligns across 8 bases. V lost 6 bases, J lost 6 bases, and 10 bases stayed unmatched. Germline V gene data show CDR1 as MNHNY and CDR2 as SVGAGI (reference sequence). This CDR3 has 16 residues. This CDR3 reads CASSLTGTGPNSPLHF. CDR3 nucleotides: TGTGCCAGCAGCCTAACCGGGACAGGACCTAATTCACCCCTCCACTTT.

CDR3 residues: CASSQRNRAKYF. The CDR3 DNA sequence: TGTGCCAGCAGCCAAAGAAACAGGGCAAAGTACTTC. V and J are TRBV3-1 (or the pseudogene TRBV3-2) and TRBJ2-7; the D gene is possibly TRBD1 (6 bases). Between the trimmed V and J ends, which lost 2 bases and 11 bases, there was a span of 13 bases. The CDR3 covers 12 residues. Germline V lookup: CDR1 LGHDT, CDR2 YNNKEL (reference sequence).

The chain is built from TRBV28 and TRBJ1-1; D unresolved. The ends were cut back, 7 bases at V and 8 bases at J, with 14 bases in the middle. The germline CDR1 and CDR2 sequences are MDHEN and SYDVKM. The length of the CDR3 is 12 residues. The CDR3 DNA reads as TGTGCCAGCATCAGAAACGGAGACGAAGCTTTCTTT. Residues: CASIRNGDEAFF.

The rearrangement joins TRBV6-5 to TRBJ1-1; D is unclear. Trimming took off 2 bases at V and 2 bases at J, with 9 bases between the two ends. This CDR3 region has 14 residues. The germline gives CDR1 MNHEY, CDR2 SVGAGI. The CDR3 region is CASSYRGINTEAFF. CDR3 nucleotide sequence: TGTGCCAGCAGTTACAGAGGAATTAACACTGAAGCTTTCTTT.

The chain combines TRBV5-5 with TRBJ2-7, with no clear D. Per the germline V gene, CDR1 is SGHKS and CDR2 is YYEKEE (reference sequence). V was shortened by 2 bases and J by 3 bases, with 9 bases between the two germline ends. The length of the CDR3 is 13 residues. In nucleotides, the CDR3 is TGTGCCAGCAGCTTAATTGCAGGCTACGAGCAGTACTTC. It yields the protein CASSLIAGYEQYF.

V is TRBV11-2 and J is TRBJ2-7, with 11 nucleotides matching TRBD2. V shed 2 bases and J 7 bases; nucleotides not matched to a gene: 7. Per the germline V gene, CDR1 is SGHAT and CDR2 is FQNNGV. CDR3 size: 15 residues. In DNA, the CDR3 is TGTGCCAGCAGCTTACTACTAGCGGGAGTAGAAGAGCAGTACTTC. Translation: CASSLLLAGVEEQYF.

This rearrangement joins TRBV18 to TRBJ2-1; 8 positions agree with TRBD2. The J segment lost 3 bases and the V segment lost 0 bases, leaving 4 bases of the junction unmatched. Per germline, CDR1 KGHSH and CDR2 LQKENI. The CDR3 covers 16 residues. The CDR3 here is CASSPPSSGSYNEQFF. CDR3 bases: TGTGCCAGCTCACCACCTTCCAGCGGGAGCTACAATGAGCAGTTCTTC.

This chain joins TRBV5-1 and TRBJ2-1; 7 nucleotides match TRBD1. The V gene end was trimmed by 2 bases and the J gene end by 8 bases; junction bases not matched to a gene: 1. CDR3 size: 12 residues. The germline CDR1 and CDR2 sequences are SGHRS and YFSETQ. Here the CDR3 reads CASSFTGDEQFF. The CDR3 coding sequence is TGCGCCAGCAGCTTCACAGGGGATGAGCAGTTCTTC.

The chain combines TRBV28 with TRBJ2-4; TRBD1 might be the D (6 bases). The CDR3 extends over 12 amino acids. V lost 5 bases, J lost 6 bases, and 8 bases lay in between. Germline lookup yields CDR1 MDHEN and CDR2 SYDVKM. This chain's CDR3 is CASSIQGNIQYF. In DNA form, the CDR3 reads TGTGCCAGCAGTATACAGGGAAACATTCAGTACTTC.

The chain links TRBV10-3 to TRBJ2-7, with TRBD2 matching 7 bases. Looked up from germline, CDR1 is ENHRY and CDR2 is SYGVKD. The CDR3 has 15 amino acids. Trimming took 4 bases from V and 5 from J; bases not matched to a gene: 11. CDR3 amino acids: CAISGKRDQGDEQYF. The DNA of the CDR3 is TGTGCCATCAGTGGTAAGCGGGATCAGGGCGACGAGCAGTACTTC.

The V and J genes are TRBV7-6 and TRBJ2-1; 7 bases fit TRBD1. The CDR3 runs 16 residues. Trimming took 1 base from V and 7 from J; bases not matched to a gene: 10. Germline V gene sequence: CDR1 SGHVS, CDR2 FNYEAQ. The DNA of the CDR3 is TGTGCCAGCAGCTTAGTAACAGGGGAGTGGAGTAATGAGCAGTTCTTC. Its translation is CASSLVTGEWSNEQFF.

The gene calls are TRBV6-1 and TRBJ2-7, with D perhaps TRBD1 (5 bases). Germline CDR1 reads MNHNS; CDR2 reads SASEGT. Trimming cost V 1 base and J 5 bases, with 30 bases left between them. CDR3 length: 20 residues. DNA for the CDR3: TGTGCCAGCAGTGAAGTAGAAGGAGTAGCAGGACCTACAACCAGGGACGAGCAGTACTTC. This encodes CASSEVEGVAGPTTRDEQYF.

The genes are TRBV7-6 and TRBJ2-1, with D perhaps matching TRBD2 (6 bases). The CDR3 consists of 15 residues. CDR1 and CDR2 from the germline V gene are SGHVS and FNYEAQ. V dropped 2 bases and J dropped 7 bases, with 15 bases sitting between them. The CDR3 DNA reads as TGTGCCAGCAGCTTATTCACGGGAGTAGGGAATGAGCAGTTCTTC. It encodes CASSLFTGVGNEQFF.

The chain uses TRBV9 and TRBJ2-7; 7 nucleotides line up with TRBD2. There are 15 residues in the CDR3. V lost 2 bases and J lost 3; bases outside the gene matches: 8. Germline CDR1 and CDR2: SGDLS and YYNGEE. The CDR3 region is CASSVGLGWNYEQYF. The CDR3 bases are TGTGCCAGCAGCGTTGGACTAGGGTGGAACTACGAGCAGTACTTC.

This chain links TRBV5-1 with TRBJ2-7, with 9 bases matching TRBD2. The germline gives CDR1 SGHRS, CDR2 YFSETQ. V lost 8 bases and J lost 0; bases outside the gene matches: 3. The CDR3 loop spans 13 amino acids. CDR3 sequence reads: CASRREGSYEQYF. The DNA of the CDR3 is TGCGCCAGTAGGCGGGAGGGCTCCTACGAGCAGTACTTC.

This clone was observed a single time. Written as DNA, the CDR3 is TGTGCCAGCAGCCAAGGGGCGGGAGGGATTCGCGAGCAGTACTTC. Its translation is CASSQGAGGIREQYF. V and J are TRBV3-1 (or the pseudogene TRBV3-2) and TRBJ2-7, with 9 positions matching TRBD2. V gave up 1 base and J gave up 6 bases; unmatched junction bases: 7. The CDR3 runs 15 residues. Germline assignment: CDR1 LGHDT and CDR2 YNNKEL (reference sequence).

The V call is TRBV18, the J call TRBJ2-7; the D gene is possibly TRBD1 (6 bases). The V and J ends lost 5 bases and 2 bases respectively, with 10 bases between them. The CDR3 consists of 13 residues. Germline lookup yields CDR1 KGHSH and CDR2 LQKENI. CDR3 region: CASSNRETYEQYF. DNA for the CDR3: TGTGCCAGCTCAAACAGGGAAACCTACGAGCAGTACTTC.

This chain uses TRBV27 with TRBJ2-7; TRBD2 matches at 7 bases. The CDR3 spans 16 residues. Germline values: CDR1 MNHEY, CDR2 SMNVEV (reference sequence). The ends lost 2 bases at V and 11 bases at J; junction bases unmatched: 18. In DNA, the CDR3 is TGTGCCAGCAGTTTACGGGGCCTAGCGGCCGCGCCTATAGAGTACTTC. Amino acid sequence: CASSLRGLAAAPIEYF.

V usage is TRBV7-9 and J usage is TRBJ1-5, with D unresolved. Trimming cost V 1 base and J 9 bases, with 19 bases left between them. The CDR3 is 16 amino acids. Germline V gene lookup returns CDR1 SEHNR and CDR2 FQNEAQ (reference sequence). The CDR3 nucleotides read TGTGCCAGCAGCTTAGGATTGGAGTTCGACGCTTCGCCCCAGCATTTT. This codes for CASSLGLEFDASPQHF.

The chain uses TRBV19 and TRBJ2-3, with 11 bases lining up with TRBD2. Germline CDR1 LNHDA, CDR2 SQIVND (reference sequence). The CDR3 spans 22 residues. With V trimmed by 0 bases and J by 3 bases, 20 bases remained unmatched. CDR3: CASSIDEGHATGSGRATDTQYF. The CDR3 DNA reads as TGTGCCAGTAGTATAGATGAAGGACATGCTACGGGTAGCGGGAGGGCAACAGATACGCAGTATTTT.